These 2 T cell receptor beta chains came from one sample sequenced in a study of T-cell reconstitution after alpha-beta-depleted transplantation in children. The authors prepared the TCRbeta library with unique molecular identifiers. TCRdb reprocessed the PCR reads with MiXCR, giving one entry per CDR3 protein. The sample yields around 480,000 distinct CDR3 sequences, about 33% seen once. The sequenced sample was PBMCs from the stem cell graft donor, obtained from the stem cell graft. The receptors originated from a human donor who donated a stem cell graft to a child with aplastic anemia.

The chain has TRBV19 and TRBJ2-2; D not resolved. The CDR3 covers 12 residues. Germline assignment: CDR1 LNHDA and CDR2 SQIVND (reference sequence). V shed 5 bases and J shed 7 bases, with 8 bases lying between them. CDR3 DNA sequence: TGTGCCAGTAGTCCAAAGGGCGGGGAGCTGTTTTTT. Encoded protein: CASSPKGGELFF.

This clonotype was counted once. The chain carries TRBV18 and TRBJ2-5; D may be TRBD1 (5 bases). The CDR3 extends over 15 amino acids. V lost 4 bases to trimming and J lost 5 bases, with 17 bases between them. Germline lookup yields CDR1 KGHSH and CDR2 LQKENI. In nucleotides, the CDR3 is TGTGCCAGCTCACAGGATTCAGGGATTTTGGAGACCCAGTACTTC. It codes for CASSQDSGILETQYF.